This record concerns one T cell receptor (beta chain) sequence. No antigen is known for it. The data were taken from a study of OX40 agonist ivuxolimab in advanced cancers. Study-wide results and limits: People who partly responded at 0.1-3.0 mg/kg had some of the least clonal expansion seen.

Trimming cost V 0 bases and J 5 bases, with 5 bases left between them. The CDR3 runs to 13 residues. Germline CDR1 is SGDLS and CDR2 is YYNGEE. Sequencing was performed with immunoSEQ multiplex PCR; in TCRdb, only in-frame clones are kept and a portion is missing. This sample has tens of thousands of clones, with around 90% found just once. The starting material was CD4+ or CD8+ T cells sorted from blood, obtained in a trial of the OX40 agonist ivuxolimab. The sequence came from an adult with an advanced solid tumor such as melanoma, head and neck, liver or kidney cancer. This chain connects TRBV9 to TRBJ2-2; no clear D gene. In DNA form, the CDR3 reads TGTGCCAGCAGCGTAGCGGTTACCGGGGAGCTGTTTTTT. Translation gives CASSVAVTGELFF.